This entry concerns a single T cell receptor (beta chain). Per the original methods: Scientists estimated how many nucleated cells there were by amplifying reference gene primers. Data came from immunoSEQ multiplex PCR; TCRdb stores just in-frame clones and leaves some out. For V, J and clone size, that table is used; D and trimming come from the DNA. The profile shows some 200,000 clones, about nine tenths of them singletons. V shed 0 bases, J shed 6 bases, and the junction held 6 bases outside the gene matches. The CDR3 extends over 15 amino acids. Germline CDR1 reads SGHRS; CDR2 reads YFSETQ. The sample is drawn from a study of blood T cell repertoires in COVID-19. In the study overall: Researchers got acute and convalescent COVID-19 samples from the United States, Italy and Spain. Nucleic acid was either cDNA or gDNA, and it came from T cells, B-cell-depleted T cells, or PBMCs.

The J gene is TRBJ1-2, the V gene TRBV5-1; 9 nucleotides line up with TRBD1. Sequenced sample: peripheral blood. The source is a man between 65 and 79 years old with acute or convalescent COVID-19. The CDR3 bases are TGCGCCAGCAGCTTGGGGGGACAGGGAGGGAATGGCTACACCTTC. This gives the protein CASSLGGQGGNGYTF.